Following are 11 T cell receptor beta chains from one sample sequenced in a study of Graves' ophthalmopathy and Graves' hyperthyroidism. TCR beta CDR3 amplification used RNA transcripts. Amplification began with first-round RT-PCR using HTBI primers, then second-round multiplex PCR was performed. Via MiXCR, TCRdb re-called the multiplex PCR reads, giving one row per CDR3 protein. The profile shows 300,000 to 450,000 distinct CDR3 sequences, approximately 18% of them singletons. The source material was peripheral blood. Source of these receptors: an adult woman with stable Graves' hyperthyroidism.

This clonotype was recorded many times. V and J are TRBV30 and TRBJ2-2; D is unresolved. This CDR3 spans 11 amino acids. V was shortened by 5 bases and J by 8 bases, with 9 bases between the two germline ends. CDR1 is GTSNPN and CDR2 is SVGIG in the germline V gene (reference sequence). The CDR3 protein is CAWAISGELFF. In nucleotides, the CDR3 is TGTGCCTGGGCGATCTCGGGGGAGCTGTTTTTT.

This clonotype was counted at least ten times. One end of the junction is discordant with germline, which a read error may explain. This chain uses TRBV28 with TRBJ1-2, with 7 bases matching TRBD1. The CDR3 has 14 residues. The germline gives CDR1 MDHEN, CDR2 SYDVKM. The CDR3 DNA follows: TGTGCCAGCAGCGCTGACGGGACAGTCCCCCTTTACCTCTTT. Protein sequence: CASSADGTVPLYLF.

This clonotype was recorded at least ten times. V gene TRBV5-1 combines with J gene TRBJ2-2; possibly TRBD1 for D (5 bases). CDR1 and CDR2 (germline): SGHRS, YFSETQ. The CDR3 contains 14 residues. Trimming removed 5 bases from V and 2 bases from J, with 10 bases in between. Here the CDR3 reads CASRETANTGELFF. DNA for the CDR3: TGCGCCAGCAGGGAGACAGCTAACACCGGGGAGCTGTTTTTT.

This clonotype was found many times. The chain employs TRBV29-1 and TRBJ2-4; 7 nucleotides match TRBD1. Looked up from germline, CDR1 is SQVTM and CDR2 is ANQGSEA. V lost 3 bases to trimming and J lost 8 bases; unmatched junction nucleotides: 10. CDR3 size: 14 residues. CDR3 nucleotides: TGCAGCGTTGACTCTCAACAGGGGCGGGACATTCAGTACTTC. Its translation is CSVDSQQGRDIQYF.

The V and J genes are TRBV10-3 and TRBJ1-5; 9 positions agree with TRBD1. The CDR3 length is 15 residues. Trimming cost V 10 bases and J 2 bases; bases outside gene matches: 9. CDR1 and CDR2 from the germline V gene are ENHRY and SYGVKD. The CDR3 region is CATWDRAMGNQPQHF. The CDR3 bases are TGTGCCACTTGGGACAGGGCGATGGGCAATCAGCCCCAGCATTTT.

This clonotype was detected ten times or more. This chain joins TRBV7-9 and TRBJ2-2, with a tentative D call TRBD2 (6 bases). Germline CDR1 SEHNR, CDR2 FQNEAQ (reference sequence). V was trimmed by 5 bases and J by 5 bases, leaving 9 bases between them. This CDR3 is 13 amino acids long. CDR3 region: CASSPRETGELFF. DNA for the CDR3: TGTGCCAGCAGCCCCCGGGAGACCGGGGAGCTGTTTTTT.

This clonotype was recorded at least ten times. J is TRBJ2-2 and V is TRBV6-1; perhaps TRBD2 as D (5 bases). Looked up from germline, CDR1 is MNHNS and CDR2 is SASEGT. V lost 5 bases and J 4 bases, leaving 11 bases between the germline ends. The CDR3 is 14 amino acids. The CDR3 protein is CASSPVGSTGELFF. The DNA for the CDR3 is TGTGCCAGCAGTCCAGTTGGGAGCACCGGGGAGCTGTTTTTT.

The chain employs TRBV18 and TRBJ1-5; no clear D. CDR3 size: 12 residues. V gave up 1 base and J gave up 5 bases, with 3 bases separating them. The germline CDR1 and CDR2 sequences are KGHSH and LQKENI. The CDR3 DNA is TGTGCCAGCTCACCACAGGATCAGCCCCAGCATTTT. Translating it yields CASSPQDQPQHF.

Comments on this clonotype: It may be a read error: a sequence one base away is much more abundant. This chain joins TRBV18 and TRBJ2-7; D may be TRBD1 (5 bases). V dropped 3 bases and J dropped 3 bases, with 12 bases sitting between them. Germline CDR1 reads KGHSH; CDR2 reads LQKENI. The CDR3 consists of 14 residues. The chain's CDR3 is CASSPLGRDYEQYF. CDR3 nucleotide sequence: TGTGCCAGCTCACCGCTGGGCAGGGACTACGAGCAGTACTTC.

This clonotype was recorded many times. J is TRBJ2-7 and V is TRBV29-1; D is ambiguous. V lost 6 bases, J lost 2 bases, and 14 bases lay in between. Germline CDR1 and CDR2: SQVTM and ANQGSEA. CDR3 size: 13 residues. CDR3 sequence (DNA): TGCAGCGTGAAAGGAACTACGGCCTACGAGCAGTACTTC. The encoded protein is CSVKGTTAYEQYF.

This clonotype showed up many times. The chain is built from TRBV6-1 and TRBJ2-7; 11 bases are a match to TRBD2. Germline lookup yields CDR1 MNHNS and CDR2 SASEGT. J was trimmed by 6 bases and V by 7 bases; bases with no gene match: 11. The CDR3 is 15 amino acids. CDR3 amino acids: CASTLIAGGVGEQYF. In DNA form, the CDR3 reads TGTGCCAGCACCCTTATAGCGGGAGGGGTAGGCGAGCAGTACTTC.